Reported below is one T cell receptor (beta chain). The record originates from a study of blood T cell repertoires in COVID-19. TCRdb's table, derived via immunoSEQ multiplex PCR, lists solely in-frame clones and lacks some. The table has around 250,000 clones, around 88% seen once. Germline loops: CDR1 LGHDT, CDR2 YNNKEL (reference sequence). V lost 4 bases, J lost 7 bases, and 7 bases stayed unmatched. This CDR3 is 16 amino acids long. The chain carries TRBV3-1 (or the pseudogene TRBV3-2) and TRBJ2-1; 13 positions agree with TRBD2. The TCR sequence derives from a man aged 40-55 years with active or convalescent COVID-19. Sample: peripheral blood. DNA for the CDR3: TGTGCCAGCAGCCGATTGACTAGCGGGGGGATGAATGAGCAGTTCTTC. Protein: CASSRLTSGGMNEQFF.